This entry lists 7 T cell receptor beta chains sequenced from one sample in a study of T cell responses to AZD1222 COVID-19 vaccine. The assay was immunoSEQ multiplex PCR, and TCRdb's table has in-frame clones only and misses some. This repertoire shows about 140,000 clones, roughly nine tenths found once; its top ten account for roughly 3.1%. The specimen comprised peripheral blood, sampled on day 0 of AZD1222 vaccination. Receptors were obtained from an adult in good health.

This chain links TRBV2 with TRBJ1-1; 8 bases are a match to TRBD1. The CDR3 runs 15 residues. Germline V gene data show CDR1 as SNHLY and CDR2 as FYNNEI. With V trimmed by 3 bases and J by 4 bases, 7 bases remained unmatched. This chain's CDR3 is CASSEGQGAITEAFF. The CDR3 region has the DNA TGTGCCAGCAGTGAGGGGCAGGGGGCCATCACTGAAGCTTTCTTT.

The rearrangement links TRBV5-4 to TRBJ2-2, with D possibly being TRBD2 (7 bases). The CDR3 is 16 amino acids. The germline CDR1 and CDR2 sequences are SGHNT and YYREEE (reference sequence). V was clipped by 6 bases and J by 4 bases, with 19 bases between them. The CDR3 reads CASTTPGGHGTGELFF. In nucleotides, the CDR3 is TGTGCCAGCACCACCCCCGGGGGGCACGGCACCGGGGAGCTGTTTTTT.

The V gene is TRBV29-1, the J gene TRBJ1-1; 10 positions agree with TRBD1. The germline V gene has CDR1 SQVTM and CDR2 ANQGSEA. With V trimmed by 7 bases and J by 6 bases, 11 bases remained unmatched. There are 14 residues in the CDR3. The CDR3 coding sequence is TGCAGCGGTTTGACAGGGGGCCCTTACGCTGAAGCTTTCTTT. Translating gives CSGLTGGPYAEAFF.

This chain joins TRBV27 and TRBJ1-3; D ambiguous. Germline V gene data show CDR1 as MNHEY and CDR2 as SMNVEV (reference sequence). This CDR3 has 15 amino acids. Trimming took off 0 bases at V and 2 bases at J, with 8 bases between the two ends. The CDR3 loop reads CASSLSRGAGNTIYF. CDR3 nucleotides: TGTGCCAGCAGTTTATCGAGAGGAGCTGGAAACACCATATATTTT.

The chain joins TRBV27 to TRBJ1-2, with D possibly being TRBD1 (5 bases). This CDR3 spans 13 amino acids. The V end was cut by 6 bases, the J end by 4 bases, with 12 bases between. Germline V CDR1 and CDR2: MNHEY, SMNVEV (reference sequence). The CDR3 bases are TGTGCCAGCAGCGCGATTGGGGCCTATGGCTACACCTTC. It is translated as CASSAIGAYGYTF.

V is TRBV5-1 and J is TRBJ1-2; D is ambiguous. The CDR3 consists of 15 residues. V was pared by 1 base and J by 3 bases, with 13 bases between. CDR1 is SGHRS, CDR2 YFSETQ, per germline. The CDR3: CASSLPGTNDYGYTF. In DNA, the CDR3 is TGCGCCAGCAGCTTGCCGGGAACAAACGACTATGGCTACACCTTC.

The V and J genes are TRBV7-9 and TRBJ2-7; 7 bases map to TRBD1. V lost 7 bases to trimming and J lost 0 bases; unmatched junction nucleotides: 6. CDR1 and CDR2 from the germline V gene are SEHNR and FQNEAQ (reference sequence). The CDR3 is 14 residues long. CDR3 in amino acids: CASIGGRSSYEQYF. The CDR3 nucleotides read TGTGCCAGCATAGGGGGCAGGAGCTCCTACGAGCAGTACTTC.